This is a list of T cell receptor beta chains from one sample in a study of vaccination effects on CD4 cells after COVID-19. These receptors have no known antigen. TCRdb's table, derived via immunoSEQ multiplex PCR, lists solely in-frame clones and lacks some. The table shows some 60,000 clones, with around four fifths occurring only once. The source material was CD4+ T cells from PBMCs cultured without peptide, sampled after COVID-19 vaccination. The receptors originated from a human donor who received a COVID-19 vaccine. The CDR3 runs from the conserved cysteine through the conserved F or W. D genes are given only for firm matches. A row's size may be missing; if present it is once, few, many or a size class.

j_call: TRBJ2-3
v_call: TRBV7-2
clone_size: .
d_call: TRBD1
cdr3_aa: CASSLGGQMTDTQYF
cdr3_nt: TGTGCCAGCAGCTTAGGGGGACAGATGACAGATACGCAGTATTTT

j_call: TRBJ1-1
v_call: TRBV5-1
clone_size: .
d_call: .
cdr3_aa: CASSPPAGSAEAFF
cdr3_nt: TGCGCCAGCAGCCCCCCGGCGGGGTCGGCTGAAGCTTTCTTT

j_call: TRBJ2-7
v_call: TRBV30
clone_size: .
d_call: .
cdr3_aa: CAWSAGGYEQYF
cdr3_nt: TGTGCCTGGAGTGCGGGTGGGTACGAGCAGTACTTC

j_call: TRBJ1-1
v_call: TRBV18
clone_size: .
d_call: .
cdr3_aa: CASSPGQGNTEAFF
cdr3_nt: TGTGCCAGCTCACCGGGGCAGGGAAACACTGAAGCTTTCTTT

j_call: TRBJ1-5
v_call: TRBV28
clone_size: .
d_call: .
cdr3_aa: CASSRRDRSSNQPQHF
cdr3_nt: TGTGCCAGCTCCCGCCGGGACCGATCTAGCAATCAGCCCCAGCATTTT

j_call: TRBJ2-2
v_call: TRBV28
clone_size: .
d_call: TRBD1
cdr3_aa: CASSFPFMGDRVNTGELFF
cdr3_nt: TGTGCCAGCAGTTTCCCCTTTATGGGGGACAGGGTGAACACCGGGGAGCTGTTTTTT

j_call: TRBJ2-5
v_call: TRBV7-2
clone_size: .
d_call: .
cdr3_aa: CASSPGTFGQETQYF
cdr3_nt: TGTGCCAGCAGCCCGGGGACGTTCGGCCAAGAGACCCAGTACTTC

j_call: TRBJ2-1
v_call: TRBV11-2
clone_size: once
d_call: .
cdr3_aa: CAQSRYSDNEQFF
cdr3_nt: TGTGCCCAGAGCAGGTACAGCGACAATGAGCAGTTCTTC

j_call: TRBJ1-5
v_call: TRBV6-5
clone_size: few
d_call: .
cdr3_aa: CASSSRAGRIQPQHF
cdr3_nt: TGTGCCAGCAGCTCAAGGGCAGGGAGAATTCAGCCCCAGCATTTT

j_call: TRBJ2-3
v_call: TRBV11-3
clone_size: once
d_call: TRBD2
cdr3_aa: CASSQGLVRTDTQYF
cdr3_nt: TGTGCCAGCAGCCAAGGACTAGTAAGAACAGATACGCAGTATTTT

j_call: TRBJ2-2
v_call: TRBV4-1
clone_size: .
d_call: TRBD1
cdr3_aa: CASSLISTGRTGELFF
cdr3_nt: TGCGCCAGCAGCCTAATTTCGACAGGGCGTACCGGGGAGCTGTTTTTT

j_call: TRBJ1-1
v_call: TRBV19
clone_size: .
d_call: .
cdr3_aa: CASSRGQGGGLNTEAFF
cdr3_nt: TGTGCCTCCTCCCGCGGCCAGGGAGGGGGGCTGAACACTGAAGCTTTCTTT

j_call: TRBJ1-2
v_call: TRBV19
clone_size: .
d_call: .
cdr3_aa: CASSIGTTYGYTF
cdr3_nt: TGTGCCAGTAGTATTGGAACAACCTATGGCTACACCTTC

j_call: TRBJ1-3
v_call: TRBV18
clone_size: .
d_call: .
cdr3_aa: CASSPVQGGGNTIYF
cdr3_nt: TGTGCCAGCTCACCAGTACAGGGCGGCGGAAACACCATATATTTT

j_call: TRBJ1-3
v_call: TRBV6-5
clone_size: once
d_call: .
cdr3_aa: CASVGAASGNTIYF
cdr3_nt: TGTGCCAGCGTGGGGGCCGCCTCTGGAAACACCATATATTTT

j_call: TRBJ1-4
v_call: TRBV2
clone_size: .
d_call: .
cdr3_aa: CASSEQGPEKLFF
cdr3_nt: TGTGCCAGCAGTGAACAGGGCCCCGAAAAACTGTTTTTT

j_call: TRBJ1-1
v_call: TRBV6-5
clone_size: .
d_call: .
cdr3_aa: CASSYFGTTNTEAFF
cdr3_nt: TGTGCCAGCAGTTACTTCGGGACCACGAACACTGAAGCTTTCTTT

j_call: TRBJ2-7
v_call: TRBV11-2
clone_size: once
d_call: .
cdr3_aa: CASSPATGAYEQYF
cdr3_nt: TGTGCCAGCAGCCCCGCGACAGGAGCCTACGAGCAGTACTTC

j_call: TRBJ2-3
v_call: TRBV19
clone_size: .
d_call: TRBD2
cdr3_aa: CATQTSGGAPDTQYF
cdr3_nt: TGTGCCACCCAAACTAGCGGGGGGGCCCCAGATACGCAGTATTTT

j_call: TRBJ2-5
v_call: TRBV5-1
clone_size: .
d_call: .
cdr3_aa: CASSLGRNQETQYF
cdr3_nt: TGCGCCAGCAGCTTGGGTCGGAACCAAGAGACCCAGTACTTC

j_call: TRBJ2-1
v_call: TRBV3-1/TRBV3-2
clone_size: few
d_call: TRBD2
cdr3_aa: CASSPSRGSGLAGGYEQFF
cdr3_nt: TGTGCCAGCAGCCCGAGCCGGGGCTCGGGACTAGCGGGAGGGTACGAGCAGTTCTTC

j_call: TRBJ1-2
v_call: TRBV5-1
clone_size: .
d_call: .
cdr3_aa: CASSLDSYGYTF
cdr3_nt: TGCGCCAGCAGCTTGGACTCCTATGGCTACACCTTC

j_call: TRBJ1-5
v_call: TRBV6-2/TRBV6-3
clone_size: .
d_call: .
cdr3_aa: CASSIRTAYSNQPQHF
cdr3_nt: TGTGCCAGCAGTATTCGGACAGCTTATAGCAATCAGCCCCAGCATTTT

j_call: TRBJ1-5
v_call: TRBV7-9
clone_size: .
d_call: .
cdr3_aa: CASSLAGTVNQPQHF
cdr3_nt: TGTGCCAGCAGCTTAGCAGGGACTGTCAATCAGCCCCAGCATTTT

j_call: TRBJ2-3
v_call: TRBV7-2
clone_size: .
d_call: .
cdr3_aa: CASSSWVGGSTDTQYF
cdr3_nt: TGTGCCAGCAGTTCCTGGGTGGGGGGCTCCACAGATACGCAGTATTTT

j_call: TRBJ2-3
v_call: TRBV5-4
clone_size: .
d_call: TRBD1
cdr3_aa: CASSVGTGGDTQYF
cdr3_nt: TGTGCCAGCAGCGTCGGGACAGGGGGAGATACGCAGTATTTT